A single sample is the source of the 7 T cell receptor beta chains below, sequenced in a study of blood T cell repertoires in COVID-19 (dated by TCRdb to 2018 to 2021). The library came from the immunoSEQ multiplex PCR assay. The source is immuneACCESS, and TCRdb retained only in-frame sequences with V and J called. Part of the clones is not carried over; for the studies checked, unresolved V genes explain less than half of this, and the remainder is unexplained. Here the sample has about 300,000 clones; around 88% occur a single time. About 7% of the sample is taken by the ten largest. The specimen sequenced was peripheral blood. Receptors originate from a young woman who had recovered from COVID-19.

The rearrangement uses TRBV2 and TRBJ2-5; 7 bases agree with TRBD2. After removal of 4 bases from V and 3 bases from J, the junction contained 5 bases not matched to a gene. Germline V CDR1 and CDR2: SNHLY, FYNNEI. The CDR3 spans 14 residues. The CDR3 DNA reads as TGTGCCAGCAGTGGGTCCCGGGGGGAAGAGACCCAGTACTTC. Translated: CASSGSRGEETQYF.

This chain links TRBV6-1 with TRBJ1-6; D might be TRBD1 (5 bases). From germline, CDR1 is MNHNS and CDR2 SASEGT. The CDR3 sequence is 17 residues long. V was clipped by 1 base and J by 5 bases, with 15 bases between them. CDR3 sequence (DNA): TGTGCCAGCAGTGAAGAACTTGGCAGGGAGGATAATTCACCCCTCCACTTT. This encodes CASSEELGREDNSPLHF.

The chain links TRBV19 to TRBJ1-5; D remains unclear. In germline, CDR1 is LNHDA, CDR2 SQIVND (reference sequence). This CDR3 is 14 amino acids long. V was shortened by 2 bases and J by 5 bases, with 10 bases between the two germline ends. The CDR3 is CASSIPNTDQPQHF. CDR3 in DNA: TGTGCCAGTAGTATACCGAACACCGATCAGCCCCAGCATTTT.

The chain recombines TRBV4-3 with TRBJ2-3, with TRBD2 matching over 8 bases. Germline-derived CDR1 and CDR2 are LGHNA and YSLEER. CDR3 length: 16 amino acids. Trimming cost V 5 bases and J 4 bases; bases outside gene matches: 11. CDR3 sequence reads: CASSRVFGTSPDTQYF. The DNA for the CDR3 is TGCGCCAGCAGCAGGGTTTTCGGGACTAGTCCAGATACGCAGTATTTT.

This chain uses TRBV4-1 with TRBJ1-2; D gene unclear. From germline, CDR1 is MGHRA and CDR2 YSYEKL. The CDR3 spans 11 residues. The V end was cut by 3 bases, the J end by 7 bases, with 6 bases between. The CDR3 is CASSQDSGYTF. The CDR3 DNA sequence: TGCGCCAGCAGCCAGGACTCTGGCTACACCTTC.

The CDR3 DNA is TGTGCCAGCAGTCAGGGCGGGGGGCCACGCTCTGGGGCCAACGTCCTGACTTTC. Amino acids: CASSQGGGPRSGANVLTF. This chain uses TRBV25-1 with TRBJ2-6, with 8 bases matching TRBD2. V dropped 5 bases and J dropped 0; count of bases not matched to a gene: 9. The germline CDR1 and CDR2 sequences are MGHDK and SYGVNS. This CDR3 comprises 18 residues.

The chain carries TRBV6-6 and TRBJ1-6, with D perhaps TRBD1 (6 bases). With 4 bases removed from V and 0 bases from J, the gap between germline ends came to 10 bases. The CDR3 runs 16 residues. Germline values: CDR1 MNHNY, CDR2 SVGAGI (reference sequence). The CDR3 nucleotides are TGTGCCAGCAGTTTCTTACAGGGCTCCTATAATTCACCCCTCCACTTT. Amino acid sequence: CASSFLQGSYNSPLHF.